These 29 T cell receptor beta chains originate from one sample sequenced in a study of blood T cells in healthy people across ages. Using a J-beta primer mix together with a sample-barcoded 5' primer, a second PCR was run for about 7 to 12 cycles. A single record per CDR3 protein comes from TCRdb applying MiXCR to the 5' RACE reads. The repertoire holds about a million distinct CDR3 sequences, with just over 50% as singletons. The source material was blood. The source of these receptors is an older woman in good health.

This clonotype was observed a few times. V gene TRBV9 combines with J gene TRBJ2-1, with 12 bases lining up with TRBD2. The CDR3 contains 16 residues. J gave up 14 bases and V 4 bases, and 16 bases lay outside the gene matches. The germline CDR1 and CDR2 sequences are SGDLS and YYNGEE. The DNA for the CDR3 is TGTGCCAGCAGCCTTTTCCTGACTAGCGGGGGTTCAGGGAAGTTCTTC. Translated: CASSLFLTSGGSGKFF.

This chain uses TRBV20-1 with TRBJ2-5; D is unclear. The CDR3 covers 11 residues. Per the germline V gene, CDR1 is DFQATT and CDR2 is SNEGSKA (reference sequence). V was clipped by 2 bases and J by 2 bases, with 3 bases between them. This CDR3 is CSARQQETQYF. The CDR3 DNA is TGCAGTGCTAGACAGCAAGAGACCCAGTACTTC.

The V call is TRBV7-9, the J call TRBJ2-1, with TRBD2 identical over 7 bases. Per the germline V gene, CDR1 is SEHNR and CDR2 is FQNEAQ (reference sequence). The V segment lost 5 bases and the J segment 7 bases; nucleotides outside the gene matches: 14. The CDR3 totals 16 residues. The DNA for the CDR3 is TGTGCCAGCAGCAGGACTAGTGGGAGGGTCAGAAATGAGCAGTTCTTC. It yields the protein CASSRTSGRVRNEQFF.

The V gene is TRBV4-1, the J gene TRBJ2-7; 9 nucleotides align to TRBD2. The V gene end was trimmed by 5 bases and the J gene end by 2 bases; junction bases not matched to a gene: 7. CDR3 length: 15 residues. Germline CDR1 MGHRA, CDR2 YSYEKL. The CDR3 reads CASSSGSGRPYEQYF. Here the CDR3 DNA reads TGCGCCAGCAGCTCAGGTAGCGGGAGACCCTACGAGCAGTACTTC.

This clonotype was seen a handful of times. The chain joins TRBV12-3 or TRBV12-4 to TRBJ2-7; 8 nucleotides match TRBD2. The CDR3 is 17 residues long. V gave up 4 bases and J gave up 2 bases; unmatched junction bases: 13. The CDR3 loop reads CASSSHPPGLGPYEQYF. Written as DNA, the CDR3 is TGTGCCAGCAGTTCCCACCCCCCGGGACTAGGCCCCTACGAGCAGTACTTC.

The chain carries TRBV7-9 and TRBJ2-4, with 11 bases fitting TRBD2. V was pared by 8 bases and J by 9 bases, with 9 bases of the junction left unmatched. The CDR3 covers 14 residues. Germline CDR1 is SEHNR and CDR2 is FQNEAQ (reference sequence). CDR3 sequence: CASLSSGGLGIQYF. DNA of the CDR3: TGTGCCAGCTTGTCTAGCGGGGGGCTGGGCATTCAGTACTTC.

The V and J genes are TRBV20-1 and TRBJ1-1, with 7 bases identical to TRBD1. With 7 bases clipped from V and 4 bases from J, the junction kept 12 bases outside the gene matches. The CDR3 length is 14 residues. CDR1 is DFQATT and CDR2 is SNEGSKA in the germline V gene (reference sequence). CDR3 sequence (DNA): TGCAGTGGGGGACTGACAGGGATCGGCACTGAAGCTTTCTTT. It is translated as CSGGLTGIGTEAFF.

The V gene is TRBV29-1, the J gene TRBJ2-1, with 8 bases identical to TRBD1. CDR3 length equals 14 residues. V gave up 5 bases and J gave up 1 base; unmatched junction bases: 4. CDR1 is SQVTM, CDR2 ANQGSEA, per germline. The CDR3 here is CSVTGTGSYNEQFF. The CDR3 DNA is TGCAGCGTTACCGGGACAGGTTCCTACAATGAGCAGTTCTTC.

A few counts support this clonotype. The gene calls are TRBV4-1 and TRBJ1-6; TRBD1 might be the D (6 bases). Germline-derived CDR1 and CDR2 are MGHRA and YSYEKL. The ends were cut back, 1 base at V and 10 bases at J, with 17 bases in the middle. The CDR3 sequence is 16 residues long. CDR3 sequence: CASSQVKGTGLSPLHF. The CDR3 DNA is TGCGCCAGCAGCCAAGTTAAGGGAACAGGGTTATCACCCCTCCACTTT.

This clonotype came up a few times. The J gene is TRBJ2-7, the V gene TRBV12-3 or TRBV12-4; 9 positions match TRBD1. The CDR3 has 13 amino acids. V was clipped by 9 bases and J by 4 bases; unmatched bases: 7. DNA of the CDR3: TGTGCCAGTTCGGACAGGGGAATTTACGAGCAGTACTTC. Protein product: CASSDRGIYEQYF.

The sample holds a few counts of this clonotype. The gene calls are TRBV7-2 and TRBJ2-5; TRBD2 is a possible D gene (5 bases). The CDR3 is 15 residues long. The germline V gene encodes CDR1 SGHTA and CDR2 FQGNSA. The V and J ends lost 1 base and 4 bases respectively, with 13 bases between them. The CDR3 sequence: CASSLEDFRIETQYF. CDR3 nucleotide sequence: TGTGCCAGCAGCTTAGAGGACTTCCGAATAGAGACCCAGTACTTC.

This clonotype showed up just a few times. Relative to the germline gene, one junction end is altered; a read error may explain this. This chain uses TRBV5-1 with TRBJ2-5; D remains unclear. The CDR3 runs 11 residues. The germline gives CDR1 SGHRS, CDR2 YFSETQ. CDR3 in DNA: TGTGCCAGCAGTGAGAAGGAGACCCAGTACTTC. As protein: CASSEKETQYF. Together with reference TRBV5-1 and TRBJ2-5, the CDR3 gives the full variable domain: KAGVTQTPRYLIKTRGQQVTLSCSPISGHRSVSWYQQTPGQGLQFLFEYFSETQRNKGNFPGRFSGRQFSNSRSEMNVSTLELGDSALYLCASSEKETQYFGPGTRLLVL.

The chain combines TRBV12-3 or TRBV12-4 with TRBJ1-5; 8 bases match TRBD1. The CDR3 has 15 amino acids. Trimming removed 5 bases from V and 3 bases from J; junction bases left unmatched: 6. The CDR3 spells CASSERTGHNQPQHF. In nucleotides, the CDR3 is TGTGCCAGCAGTGAAAGGACAGGGCACAATCAGCCCCAGCATTTT.

This chain connects TRBV20-1 to TRBJ2-2, with 13 bases that match TRBD2. J lost 2 bases, V lost 3 bases, and 6 bases had no gene match. The CDR3 has 17 amino acids. Germline V gene data show CDR1 as DFQATT and CDR2 as SNEGSKA (reference sequence). CDR3 coding DNA: TGCAGTGCTAGCCCCACTAGCGGGAGGGGTAACACCGGGGAGCTGTTTTTT. Translated, it gives CSASPTSGRGNTGELFF.

This clonotype turned up a few times. CDR3: CSARGSISYEQYF. The CDR3 coding sequence is TGCAGTGCCAGGGGGTCAATCTCCTACGAGCAGTACTTC. This chain connects TRBV20-1 to TRBJ2-7; TRBD1 matches 7 bases. The CDR3 consists of 13 residues. Germline V CDR1 and CDR2: DFQATT, SNEGSKA (reference sequence). J was trimmed by 0 bases and V by 6 bases; bases with no gene match: 5.

This chain links TRBV6-5 with TRBJ2-3, with D possibly being TRBD1 or TRBD2 (5 bases each). In germline, CDR1 is MNHEY, CDR2 SVGAGI. Trimming stripped 7 bases from V and 3 bases from J, with 14 bases between. This CDR3 is 14 amino acids long. The CDR3 spells CASKRGSGTDTQYF. The CDR3 bases are TGTGCCAGCAAGAGGGGTTCGGGAACAGATACGCAGTATTTT.

The chain employs TRBV9 and TRBJ2-4; TRBD1 aligns across 9 bases. Near its end, the DNA agrees better with TRBJ2-7, so the J call may be wrong. This CDR3 spans 15 amino acids. The germline CDR1 and CDR2 sequences are SGDLS and YYNGEE. The CDR3 spells CASGDPGTGSPEQYF. DNA for the CDR3: TGTGCCAGCGGCGACCCCGGGACAGGGTCTCCCGAGCAGTACTTC.

CDR3 residues: CASSPRRNDYEQYF. For the CDR3, the DNA is TGCGCCAGCAGCCCCAGACGGAACGATTACGAGCAGTACTTC. The rearrangement joins TRBV5-1 to TRBJ2-7; D not certain. Germline V gene lookup returns CDR1 SGHRS and CDR2 YFSETQ. The V and J ends lost 4 bases and 4 bases respectively, with 15 bases between them. The CDR3 spans 14 residues.

The chain combines TRBV12-3 or TRBV12-4 with TRBJ2-3, with 10 bases lining up with TRBD2. V was pared by 3 bases and J by 3 bases, with 6 bases of the junction left unmatched. This CDR3 contains 16 residues. CDR3 nucleotide sequence: TGTGCCAGCAGTTTCGGGCTAGCGGGAGTAACAGATACGCAGTATTTT. This translates into CASSFGLAGVTDTQYF.

DNA for the CDR3: TGCAGTGCCGTGGGCCACAATCAGCCCCAGCATTTT. Its protein is CSAVGHNQPQHF. The gene calls are TRBV20-1 and TRBJ1-5; D is unresolved. The CDR3 has 12 residues. CDR1 DFQATT and CDR2 SNEGSKA come from the germline V gene (reference sequence). With 6 bases removed from V and 3 bases from J, the gap between germline ends came to 9 bases.

This clonotype has only one observation. This chain joins TRBV10-3 and TRBJ1-1; D is unresolved. The CDR3 extends over 11 amino acids. V was cut by 4 bases and J by 4 bases, with 4 bases left in between. CDR1 is ENHRY and CDR2 is SYGVKD in the germline V gene. CDR3 in DNA: TGTGCCATCAGTGGGGGCACTGAAGCTTTCTTT. Amino acid sequence: CAISGGTEAFF.

V usage is TRBV27 and J usage is TRBJ1-2, with 7 bases fitting TRBD1. The CDR3 is 14 amino acids. J gave up 8 bases and V 4 bases, and 10 bases lay outside the gene matches. Germline assignment: CDR1 MNHEY and CDR2 SMNVEV (reference sequence). CDR3 loop: CASSSWDSLAGYTF. CDR3 DNA: TGTGCCAGCAGTTCATGGGACAGCCTTGCCGGCTACACCTTC.

The chain carries TRBV7-9 and TRBJ2-1; D possibly corresponds to TRBD2 (5 bases). Trimming left V 3 bases short and J 13 bases short, with 22 bases between. Germline loops: CDR1 SEHNR, CDR2 FQNEAQ (reference sequence). This CDR3 spans 15 amino acids. Here the CDR3 reads CASSLGEGQRETQFF. CDR3 in DNA: TGTGCCAGCAGCTTGGGCGAGGGTCAGAGAGAGACCCAGTTCTTC. Complete variable domain (other parts from reference TRBV7-9 and TRBJ2-1): DTGVSQNPRHKITKRGQNVTFRCDPISEHNRLYWYRQTLGQGPEFLTYFQNEAQLEKSRLLSDRFSAERPKGSFSTLEIQRTEQGDSAMYLCASSLGEGQRETQFFGPGTRLTVL.

The chain has TRBV20-1 and TRBJ2-1; 12 bases align to TRBD2. V gave up 5 bases and J gave up 6 bases; unmatched junction bases: 8. Germline V CDR1 and CDR2: DFQATT, SNEGSKA (reference sequence). The CDR3 spans 15 residues. The CDR3 protein is CSALPGTSGRNEQFF. The DNA for the CDR3 is TGCAGTGCTCTGCCCGGGACTAGCGGGCGCAATGAGCAGTTCTTC.

This rearrangement joins TRBV12-3 or TRBV12-4 to TRBJ2-5; 9 bases are a match to TRBD2. J was trimmed by 5 bases and V by 5 bases; bases with no gene match: 15. This CDR3 contains 17 residues. CDR3: CASSQLSGSVRGETQYF. In DNA, the CDR3 is TGTGCCAGCAGTCAACTTAGCGGGAGCGTACGGGGGGAGACCCAGTACTTC.

This chain uses TRBV9 with TRBJ2-7; D not resolved. The better agreement between TRBJ2-5 and the DNA end casts doubt on the J call. Germline CDR1 is SGDLS and CDR2 is YYNGEE. This CDR3 has 15 residues. CDR3 sequence reads: CASSAGPIRKETQYF. CDR3 DNA sequence: TGTGCCAGCAGCGCAGGACCTATTAGAAAGGAGACCCAGTACTTC.

This clonotype was seen only a few times. The chain is built from TRBV28 and TRBJ1-2; D is unclear. V shed 0 bases and J shed 4 bases, with 6 bases lying between them. This CDR3 region has 13 residues. CDR1 and CDR2 (germline): MDHEN, SYDVKM. CDR3 in amino acids: CASSLWPIYGYTF. The CDR3, as DNA: TGTGCCAGCAGTTTATGGCCTATCTATGGCTACACCTTC.

The chain has TRBV28 and TRBJ2-7, with D possibly TRBD2 on 5 matching bases. The CDR3 covers 13 residues. V lost 7 bases, J lost 7 bases, and 17 bases lay in between. Germline V gene lookup returns CDR1 MDHEN and CDR2 SYDVKM. CDR3 in amino acids: CASKLAGYNEQYF. The CDR3, as DNA: TGTGCCAGCAAGCTAGCAGGATACAATGAGCAGTACTTC.

The genes are TRBV20-1 and TRBJ1-5; D is unclear. Trimming pared 1 base from V and 6 bases from J, leaving 7 bases between. CDR1 and CDR2 (germline): DFQATT, SNEGSKA (reference sequence). CDR3 length: 12 amino acids. Written as DNA, the CDR3 is TGCAGTGCTAGAGTCCCTGCTCAGCCCCAGCATTTT. Protein product: CSARVPAQPQHF.